Shown below are 20 T cell receptor beta chains from a single sample sequenced in a study of blood T cell repertoires in COVID-19. TCRdb's table, derived via immunoSEQ multiplex PCR, lists solely in-frame clones and lacks some. The sample carries 25,000 to 30,000 clones, 80% to 90% recorded once. The source material was peripheral blood. These receptors all stem from a man between 60 and 75 years old with acute or convalescent COVID-19.

The chain links TRBV19 to TRBJ2-1, with 10 bases fitting TRBD2. With V trimmed by 5 bases and J by 7 bases, 5 bases remained unmatched. CDR1 is LNHDA and CDR2 is SQIVND in the germline V gene (reference sequence). The length of the CDR3 is 14 residues. DNA for the CDR3: TGTGCCAGTAGTCCTTTGACTAGCGGGAATGAGCAGTTCTTC. This encodes CASSPLTSGNEQFF.

The CDR3 coding sequence is TGTGCCAGCTACCGGGACTCCTCTATGGGCTACACCTTC. Amino acid sequence: CASYRDSSMGYTF. The rearrangement links TRBV19 to TRBJ1-2, with D maybe TRBD1 (5 bases). V gave up 9 bases and J gave up 8 bases, with 19 bases separating them. The CDR3 is made up of 13 amino acids. In germline, CDR1 is LNHDA, CDR2 SQIVND (reference sequence). The entire variable domain, with the rest obtained from reference TRBV19 and TRBJ1-2, is as follows: DGGITQSPKYLFRKEGQNVTLSCEQNLNHDAMYWYRQDPGQGLRLIYYSQIVNDFQKGDIAEGYSVSREKKESFPLTVTSAQKNPTAFYLCASYRDSSMGYTFGSGTRLTVV.

Note on this clone: The same CDR3 is also encoded by other DNA sequences in this sample. The chain employs TRBV28 and TRBJ1-2; TRBD1 agrees at 8 bases. CDR1 is MDHEN, CDR2 SYDVKM, per germline. The junction had 4 bases not matched to a gene; V was cut back by 2 bases and J by 8 bases. The CDR3 consists of 13 residues. The CDR3 loop reads CASSLGQGDGYTF. DNA for the CDR3: TGTGCCAGCAGTTTAGGACAGGGCGACGGCTACACCTTC.

The chain carries TRBV19 and TRBJ2-3; D uncertain. Germline CDR1 and CDR2: LNHDA and SQIVND (reference sequence). This CDR3 spans 13 amino acids. V lost 6 bases and J lost 5, with 12 bases in between. The CDR3 DNA follows: TGTGCCAGTAGAATCGGAGTCAAAGATACGCAGTATTTT. Translated, it gives CASRIGVKDTQYF.

The chain combines TRBV18 with TRBJ1-1; unclear D gene. The CDR3 is made up of 14 amino acids. The germline V and J ends were trimmed by 5 bases and 0 bases, with 10 bases remaining between them. Germline CDR1 reads KGHSH; CDR2 reads LQKENI. The CDR3 loop is CASSSSILNTEAFF. The DNA for the CDR3 is TGTGCCAGCTCATCTAGTATTCTGAACACTGAAGCTTTCTTT.

This clone was observed once. The V and J genes are TRBV19 and TRBJ1-5, with 8 bases lining up with TRBD1. This CDR3 spans 15 amino acids. With 6 bases clipped from V and 1 base from J, the junction kept 5 bases outside the gene matches. Germline lookup yields CDR1 LNHDA and CDR2 SQIVND (reference sequence). The chain's CDR3 is CASSTDRASNQPQHF. In DNA, the CDR3 is TGTGCCAGTAGCACGGACAGGGCCAGCAATCAGCCCCAGCATTTT.

This chain links TRBV5-1 with TRBJ1-6; D is undetermined. V lost 0 bases and J 11 bases, leaving 15 bases between the germline ends. The CDR3 spans 15 residues. In germline, CDR1 is SGHRS, CDR2 YFSETQ. CDR3 nucleotide sequence: TGCGCCAGCAGCTTGGACGCCAGGAGGTCAGCACCCCTCCACTTT. Its protein is CASSLDARRSAPLHF.

The chain carries TRBV7-2 and TRBJ1-1, with unresolved D. Trimming took off 6 bases at V and 4 bases at J, with 21 bases between the two ends. Germline V gene sequence: CDR1 SGHTA, CDR2 FQGNSA. The CDR3 totals 16 residues. The CDR3 reads CASRKDLTTRRTEAFF. CDR3 DNA sequence: TGTGCCAGCAGGAAGGACTTAACAACCCGACGCACTGAAGCTTTCTTT.

The chain is built from TRBV28 and TRBJ1-1; D unclear. The CDR3 spans 13 residues. The germline V and J ends were trimmed by 3 bases and 7 bases, with 12 bases remaining between them. CDR1 and CDR2 (germline): MDHEN, SYDVKM. The CDR3 spells CASSFRLMSEAFF. The DNA of the CDR3 is TGTGCCAGCAGTTTTAGATTGATGAGTGAAGCTTTCTTT.

The chain carries TRBV6-5 and TRBJ1-1; D is unresolved. The length of the CDR3 is 15 residues. Germline V gene data show CDR1 as MNHEY and CDR2 as SVGAGI. V was clipped by 2 bases and J by 0 bases, with 10 bases between them. The CDR3 sequence: CASSYRSVVNTEAFF. CDR3 in DNA: TGTGCCAGCAGTTACCGAAGTGTAGTGAACACTGAAGCTTTCTTT.

Details on this clone: The junction and the germline gene differ at one end; a read error may be behind it. This rearrangement joins TRBV29-1 to TRBJ2-3; no reliable D call. CDR1 and CDR2 (germline): SQVTM, ANQGSEA. The CDR3 consists of 12 residues. The CDR3 coding sequence is TGCAGCGCCCCCTTGGGCACATATACGCAGTATTTT. Translating gives CSAPLGTYTQYF.

The V call is TRBV19, the J call TRBJ2-5; 7 bases are a match to TRBD2. Trimming took 5 bases from V and 2 from J; bases not matched to a gene: 8. CDR1 LNHDA and CDR2 SQIVND come from the germline V gene (reference sequence). The CDR3 runs 15 residues. In DNA form, the CDR3 reads TGTGCCAGTAGTCCTAGCGGAACGGGACAAGAGACCCAGTACTTC. Its protein product is CASSPSGTGQETQYF.

The chain recombines TRBV29-1 with TRBJ1-2; D not resolved. The CDR3 is 13 residues long. Per the germline V gene, CDR1 is SQVTM and CDR2 is ANQGSEA. V lost 1 base to trimming and J lost 6 bases, with 12 bases between them. The CDR3 bases are TGCAGCGTTGAAGGCGGGTGGGTAAATGGCTACACCTTC. Translation gives CSVEGGWVNGYTF. Together with reference TRBV29-1 and TRBJ1-2, the CDR3 gives the full variable domain: SAVISQKPSRDICQRGTSLTIQCQVDSQVTMMFWYRQQPGQSLTLIATANQGSEATYESGFVIDKFPISRPNLTFSTLTVSNMSPEDSSIYLCSVEGGWVNGYTFGSGTRLTVV.

The chain has TRBV28 and TRBJ2-5; 8 bases agree with TRBD1. Germline assignment: CDR1 MDHEN and CDR2 SYDVKM. This CDR3 contains 16 residues. Losses at the gene ends were 1 base for V and 4 bases for J; bases not matched to a gene: 8. DNA for the CDR3: TGTGCCAGCAGTTTATTAGCAGGGGGCGGAGGAGAGACCCAGTACTTC. Protein product: CASSLLAGGGGETQYF.

This clone was picked up one time. The chain employs TRBV5-1 and TRBJ2-1; TRBD2 matches 9 bases. Germline V gene sequence: CDR1 SGHRS, CDR2 YFSETQ. The CDR3 consists of 17 residues. With 3 bases clipped from V and 6 bases from J, the junction kept 13 bases outside the gene matches. The CDR3 nucleotides are TGCGCCAGCAGCTCCGGAAGCGGGAGGCAAGGTGGCAATGAGCAGTTCTTC. This sequence encodes CASSSGSGRQGGNEQFF.

The genes are TRBV12-2 and TRBJ2-5; TRBD1, the table's D call, lacks a check against the DNA. TRBV12-2 is given as a pseudogene. The CDR3 runs 15 residues. The CDR3 nucleotides are TGTGCAAGTCGTTCAACAGGGGGCGAGGGAGAGACCCAGTACTTC. Its protein product is CASRSTGGEGETQYF.

The chain employs TRBV7-6 and TRBJ2-1; 10 nucleotides align to TRBD2. This CDR3 region has 15 residues. Germline V CDR1 and CDR2: SGHVS, FNYEAQ. V trimming: 3 bases; J trimming: 9 bases; junction bases outside the gene matches: 8. The CDR3 DNA sequence: TGTGCCAGCAGCTTGAGCGGGGGGGCCCGGGGTGAGCAGTTCTTC. Residues: CASSLSGGARGEQFF.

The rearrangement uses TRBV4-1 and TRBJ2-7, with a weak D call TRBD2 (6 bases). The CDR3 length is 18 residues. Germline CDR1 is MGHRA and CDR2 is YSYEKL. V lost 0 bases and J 0 bases, leaving 18 bases between the germline ends. For the CDR3, the DNA is TGCGCCAGCAGCCAAGAGGCGGGACGGGTCGCTGACTCCTACGAGCAGTACTTC. Translating it yields CASSQEAGRVADSYEQYF.

This clone was detected only a few times. The chain links TRBV2 to TRBJ2-7; 7 positions agree with TRBD1. This CDR3 comprises 14 residues. Trimming cost V 4 bases and J 3 bases; bases outside gene matches: 6. Germline CDR1 and CDR2: SNHLY and FYNNEI. The CDR3 spells CASSGGQILYEQYF. The CDR3 region has the DNA TGTGCCAGCAGTGGGGGACAGATACTCTACGAGCAGTACTTC. Combining the CDR3 with reference TRBV2 and TRBJ2-7 gives the whole variable domain EPEVTQTPSHQVTQMGQEVILRCVPISNHLYFYWYRQILGQKVEFLVSFYNNEISEKSEIFDDQFSVERPDGSNFTLKIRSTKLEDSAMYFCASSGGQILYEQYFGPGTRLTVT.

The gene calls are TRBV9 and TRBJ2-1, with a tentative D call TRBD2 (6 bases). This CDR3 spans 16 amino acids. Trimming stripped 0 bases from V and 6 bases from J, with 16 bases between. Germline lookup yields CDR1 SGDLS and CDR2 YYNGEE. The CDR3 bases are TGTGCCAGCAGCGTAGCCCCTGCGGGGTCTGTCAATGAGCAGTTCTTC. Protein: CASSVAPAGSVNEQFF.